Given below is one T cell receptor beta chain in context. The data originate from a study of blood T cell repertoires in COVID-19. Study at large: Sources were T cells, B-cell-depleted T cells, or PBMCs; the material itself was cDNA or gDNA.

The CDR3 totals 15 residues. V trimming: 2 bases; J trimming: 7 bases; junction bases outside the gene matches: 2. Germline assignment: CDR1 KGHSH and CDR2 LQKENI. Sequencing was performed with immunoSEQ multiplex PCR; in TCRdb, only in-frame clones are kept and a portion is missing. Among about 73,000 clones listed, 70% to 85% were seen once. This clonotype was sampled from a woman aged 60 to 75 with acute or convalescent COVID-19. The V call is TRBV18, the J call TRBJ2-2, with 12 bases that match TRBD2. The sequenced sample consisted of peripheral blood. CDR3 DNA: TGTGCCAGCTCACCAACTAGCGGGAGGCACGGGGAGCTGTTTTTT. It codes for CASSPTSGRHGELFF.